Shown below are 16 T cell receptor beta chains from a single sample sequenced in a study of T cell responses to AZD1222 COVID-19 vaccine (dated by TCRdb to the early 2020s). Preparation of the library involved the immunoSEQ multiplex PCR assay. The table comes from immuneACCESS by way of TCRdb, which keeps in-frame sequences with V and J called. Part of the clones is missing from these tables; in studies checked, under half for an unresolved V gene and the rest for unknown reasons. Across this sample there are roughly 150,000 clones, with around 90% seen only once. About 1.9% of the sample rests with the top ten. The sample's time point label is to be understood as: baseline before first vaccination. The sequences come from peripheral blood, collected on day 0 of AZD1222 vaccination. Source of these receptors: an adult in good health.

V usage is TRBV11-2 and J usage is TRBJ1-4, with a weak D call TRBD1 (6 bases). V lost 1 base to trimming and J lost 4 bases, with 13 bases between them. The germline gives CDR1 SGHAT, CDR2 FQNNGV. The CDR3 runs 16 residues. The chain's CDR3 is CASSLVPQGLNEKLFF. In DNA, the CDR3 is TGTGCCAGCAGCTTAGTCCCTCAGGGGCTTAATGAAAAACTGTTTTTT.

The V and J genes are TRBV6-1 and TRBJ1-1; 7 nucleotides line up with TRBD1. This CDR3 is built from 12 residues. Per germline, CDR1 MNHNS and CDR2 SASEGT. Losses at the gene ends were 3 bases for V and 10 bases for J; bases not matched to a gene: 5. For the CDR3, the DNA is TGTGCCAGCAGTGAGAGACAGGGTAGAGCTTTCTTT. Its protein product is CASSERQGRAFF.

This clone turned up a few times. This sequence joins TRBV5-6 and TRBJ1-2; 8 bases are a match to TRBD1. Germline values: CDR1 SGHDT, CDR2 YYEEEE. The ends lost 4 bases at V and 3 bases at J; junction bases unmatched: 8. This CDR3 is built from 15 residues. In nucleotides, the CDR3 is TGTGCCAGCAGCCCCCGGGACAGGCTGCACTATGGCTACACCTTC. Its translation is CASSPRDRLHYGYTF.

The genes are TRBV7-2 and TRBJ2-2; 9 positions match TRBD1. The CDR3 has 16 amino acids. V dropped 6 bases and J dropped 4; count of bases not matched to a gene: 9. CDR1 is SGHTA and CDR2 is FQGNSA in the germline V gene. The DNA of the CDR3 is TGTGCCAGCAGTCTCCGGGACAGGGTTATCACCGGGGAGCTGTTTTTT. Translated, it gives CASSLRDRVITGELFF.

V gene TRBV18 combines with J gene TRBJ1-3; 7 bases agree with TRBD1. The J segment lost 0 bases and the V segment lost 3 bases, leaving 8 bases of the junction unmatched. Germline V gives CDR1 KGHSH, CDR2 LQKENI. The CDR3 spans 17 residues. The CDR3 spells CASSPQTGQLSGNTIYF. The CDR3 region has the DNA TGTGCCAGCTCACCGCAAACGGGACAGCTCTCTGGAAACACCATATATTTT.

The chain couples TRBV29-1 to TRBJ2-2; possibly TRBD1 or TRBD2 for D (6 bases each). The CDR3 length is 15 residues. The V end was cut by 7 bases, the J end by 6 bases, with 21 bases between. Germline V CDR1 and CDR2: SQVTM, ANQGSEA. Here the CDR3 reads CSARMGGGEAGELFF. Written as DNA, the CDR3 is TGCAGCGCCCGAATGGGGGGCGGGGAGGCCGGGGAGCTGTTTTTT.

The CDR3 DNA reads TGTGCCACCAGCACACCGACAGGATGGAACACTGAAGCTTTCTTT. It yields the protein CATSTPTGWNTEAFF. The chain recombines TRBV15 with TRBJ1-1; D may be TRBD1 (6 bases). Germline V gene lookup returns CDR1 LNHNV and CDR2 YYDKDF (reference sequence). The V gene lost 4 bases and the J gene lost 1 base, with 13 bases spanning the gap. The CDR3 consists of 15 residues.

This clone has a single count. The CDR3 bases are TGTGCCAGCAGCCGAGGACGGACAGGGGAGGGTACTGAAGCTTTCTTT. This codes for CASSRGRTGEGTEAFF. The chain combines TRBV5-4 with TRBJ1-1; 9 nucleotides agree with TRBD1. CDR3 size: 16 residues. Losses at the gene ends were 4 bases for V and 5 bases for J; bases not matched to a gene: 12. CDR1 is SGHNT, CDR2 YYREEE, per germline (reference sequence).

The rearrangement links TRBV12-5 to TRBJ2-7; 10 bases map to TRBD1. This CDR3 has 14 residues. Germline loops: CDR1 LGHNT, CDR2 FRNRAP. Trimming at V came to 4 bases and at J to 6 bases, leaving 6 bases not matched to a gene. CDR3 protein: CASGWPGQGTEQYF. The CDR3, as DNA: TGTGCTAGTGGTTGGCCGGGACAGGGGACCGAGCAGTACTTC. Combining the CDR3 with reference TRBV12-5 and TRBJ2-7 gives the whole variable domain DARVTQTPRHKVTEMGQEVTMRCQPILGHNTVFWYRQTMMQGLELLAYFRNRAPLDDSGMPKDRFSAEMPDATLATLKIQPSEPRDSAVYFCASGWPGQGTEQYFGPGTRLTVT.

This chain joins TRBV19 and TRBJ1-2, with D possibly being TRBD1 (5 bases). V was shortened by 5 bases and J by 4 bases, with 14 bases between the two germline ends. Germline V gene sequence: CDR1 LNHDA, CDR2 SQIVND (reference sequence). CDR3 size: 14 residues. The CDR3 sequence: CASSAGGDGYGYTF. For the CDR3, the DNA is TGTGCCAGTAGTGCCGGCGGGGACGGCTATGGCTACACCTTC.

V and J are TRBV5-1 and TRBJ1-1; D possibly corresponds to TRBD1 (5 bases). Trimming removed 0 bases at V and 5 bases at J, with 11 bases between. The CDR3 covers 14 residues. CDR1 and CDR2 (germline): SGHRS, YFSETQ. This CDR3 reads CASSLGAGNTEAFF. CDR3 bases: TGCGCCAGCAGCTTGGGCGCAGGGAATACTGAAGCTTTCTTT.

The chain carries TRBV2 and TRBJ1-5, with unresolved D. V was shortened by 1 base and J by 4 bases, with 11 bases between the two germline ends. The germline V gene encodes CDR1 SNHLY and CDR2 FYNNEI. The CDR3 sequence is 15 residues long. This chain's CDR3 is CASSEGRVMNQPQHF. The DNA for the CDR3 is TGTGCCAGCAGTGAAGGGAGGGTTATGAATCAGCCCCAGCATTTT.

V gene TRBV6-6 combines with J gene TRBJ1-2; 7 bases fit TRBD1. The CDR3 is 13 residues long. The germline gives CDR1 MNHNY, CDR2 SVGAGI (reference sequence). V shed 4 bases and J 10 bases; nucleotides not matched to a gene: 9. The DNA of the CDR3 is TGTGCCAGCAGTTTAATGACAGGGACGCTCTACACCTTC. This sequence encodes CASSLMTGTLYTF.

J is TRBJ2-4 and V is TRBV3-1 (or the pseudogene TRBV3-2); D is unresolved. The CDR3 contains 14 residues. Trimming removed 5 bases at V and 3 bases at J, with 11 bases between. Germline V gives CDR1 LGHDT, CDR2 YNNKEL (reference sequence). Here the CDR3 DNA reads TGTGCCAGCAGCTACCGAGGTGGCAAAAACATTCAGTACTTC. Translated, it gives CASSYRGGKNIQYF.

The V call is TRBV5-8, the J call TRBJ2-1, with a possible D match to TRBD1 (6 bases). Per germline, CDR1 SGHTS and CDR2 YDEGEE. V lost 4 bases to trimming and J lost 13 bases, with 12 bases between them. CDR3 length: 11 amino acids. This CDR3 reads CASSLGQLQFF. The CDR3 region has the DNA TGTGCCAGCAGCCTAGGACAGCTCCAGTTCTTC.

The chain is built from TRBV6-5 and TRBJ2-5, with 9 bases matching TRBD2. V shed 6 bases and J 1 base; nucleotides not matched to a gene: 6. This CDR3 is built from 15 residues. Germline CDR1 MNHEY, CDR2 SVGAGI. The CDR3 coding sequence is TGTGCCAGCAGCGCCGAGGGACTAGCCCAAGAGACCCAGTACTTC. Residues: CASSAEGLAQETQYF.